These 8 T cell receptor beta chains originate from one sample sequenced in a study of blood T cell repertoires in COVID-19. Produced via immunoSEQ multiplex PCR; TCRdb's table is partial and in-frame only. The sample carries about 190,000 clones, approximately 79% recorded once. Sequenced: peripheral blood. These receptors originate from a woman between 45 and 60 years old with acute or convalescent COVID-19.

This clone occurred a few times. The V call is TRBV10-1, the J call TRBJ1-1; no clear D. Trimming shortened V by 2 bases and J by 5 bases, and 12 bases separated the two germline ends. This CDR3 has 14 amino acids. Germline CDR1 reads WNHNN; CDR2 reads SYGVQD (reference sequence). The CDR3 DNA reads TGCGCCAGCAGTGAGGGGAGTGTGGGAACTGAAGCTTTCTTT. Its translation is CASSEGSVGTEAFF.

The chain has TRBV19 and TRBJ1-4, with D tentatively TRBD1 (5 bases). Germline V gene lookup returns CDR1 LNHDA and CDR2 SQIVND (reference sequence). V was pared by 5 bases and J by 0 bases, with 10 bases between. CDR3 length: 15 amino acids. Written as DNA, the CDR3 is TGTGCCAGTAGTGAACGACAGACAACTAATGAAAAACTGTTTTTT. Translated, it gives CASSERQTTNEKLFF.

This chain connects TRBV5-8 to TRBJ1-5, with TRBD1 identical over 10 bases. Germline V CDR1 and CDR2: SGHTS, YDEGEE. V was pared by 3 bases and J by 7 bases, with 4 bases of the junction left unmatched. CDR3 length: 14 residues. The DNA of the CDR3 is TGTGCCAGCAGCTGGGACAGGGGACGACAGCCCCAGCATTTT. It yields the protein CASSWDRGRQPQHF.

The chain links TRBV28 to TRBJ1-4, with 9 bases fitting TRBD1. Per germline, CDR1 MDHEN and CDR2 SYDVKM. V was pared by 6 bases and J by 5 bases, with 13 bases of the junction left unmatched. There are 17 residues in the CDR3. The DNA for the CDR3 is TGTGCCAGCAGAGACCCGGGACAGGGAAGGGGGAATGAAAAACTGTTTTTT. It is translated as CASRDPGQGRGNEKLFF.

The chain is built from TRBV5-4 and TRBJ1-2; 10 bases line up with TRBD1. The CDR3 spans 14 residues. V trimming: 3 bases; J trimming: 4 bases; junction bases outside the gene matches: 3. Germline V gene data show CDR1 as SGHNT and CDR2 as YYREEE (reference sequence). CDR3 DNA sequence: TGTGCCAGCAGCTCACGGACAGGGGGCTATGGCTACACCTTC. Translation: CASSSRTGGYGYTF.

The V gene is TRBV9, the J gene TRBJ1-1; D is unresolved. CDR1 and CDR2 from the germline V gene are SGDLS and YYNGEE. The CDR3 length is 13 residues. The V and J ends lost 4 bases and 6 bases respectively, with 13 bases between them. Written as DNA, the CDR3 is TGTGCCAGCAGCCCTACGATCGGGGCTGAAGCTTTCTTT. Its protein is CASSPTIGAEAFF.

The sample holds a few counts of this clone. V is TRBV27 and J is TRBJ2-2, with D unresolved. The V gene lost 6 bases and the J gene lost 6 bases, with 8 bases spanning the gap. Germline CDR1 is MNHEY and CDR2 is SMNVEV (reference sequence). There are 12 residues in the CDR3. CDR3 sequence reads: CASSRRAGELFF. The CDR3 DNA is TGTGCCAGCAGCCGCCGGGCCGGGGAGCTGTTTTTT.

This clone was picked up a small number of times. J is TRBJ2-7 and V is TRBV2; 7 bases map to TRBD1. The V gene's germline CDR1 is SNHLY and CDR2 FYNNEI. The CDR3 spans 16 residues. With V trimmed by 7 bases and J by 0 bases, 12 bases remained unmatched. The CDR3 region has the DNA TGTGCCAGCACTGCAGACAGGGTTCTCTTCTCCTACGAGCAGTACTTC. Translation gives CASTADRVLFSYEQYF. The entire variable domain, with the rest obtained from reference TRBV2 and TRBJ2-7, is as follows: EPEVTQTPSHQVTQMGQEVILRCVPISNHLYFYWYRQILGQKVEFLVSFYNNEISEKSEIFDDQFSVERPDGSNFTLKIRSTKLEDSAMYFCASTADRVLFSYEQYFGPGTRLTVT.